These 5 T cell receptor beta chains came from one sample sequenced in a study of control samples from healthy donors and cancer patients. TCRdb's copy holds only in-frame clones and misses some; the assay was immunoSEQ multiplex PCR. The table has 140,000 to 150,000 clones, 75% to 90% seen once. Sequencing was performed on blood. Receptors originate from a young man in good health.

This chain connects TRBV5-4 to TRBJ2-5, with D unresolved. V gave up 6 bases and J gave up 3 bases, with 15 bases separating them. This CDR3 comprises 14 residues. Germline V gene sequence: CDR1 SGHNT, CDR2 YYREEE (reference sequence). CDR3 DNA sequence: TGTGCCAGCAAGTCGCCGGGCCGAGAAGAGACCCAGTACTTC. The encoded protein is CASKSPGREETQYF.

The rearrangement uses TRBV5-1 and TRBJ2-5; 7 bases are a match to TRBD2. With 0 bases clipped from V and 0 bases from J, the junction kept 2 bases outside the gene matches. This CDR3 contains 15 residues. Germline V gives CDR1 SGHRS, CDR2 YFSETQ. CDR3 region: CASSLATSHQETQYF. The CDR3, as DNA: TGCGCCAGCAGCTTGGCGACTAGCCACCAAGAGACCCAGTACTTC.

This chain uses TRBV28 with TRBJ2-3; 9 bases map to TRBD2. Unmatched junction bases numbered 9, after V lost 5 bases and J lost 3 bases. Germline V lookup: CDR1 MDHEN, CDR2 SYDVKM. The CDR3 extends over 16 amino acids. This CDR3 is CASSLQSSGVTDTQYF. The DNA of the CDR3 is TGTGCCAGCAGTCTACAATCTAGCGGGGTAACAGATACGCAGTATTTT.

V usage is TRBV19 and J usage is TRBJ1-2; D not resolved. The CDR3 runs to 13 residues. Germline-derived CDR1 and CDR2 are LNHDA and SQIVND (reference sequence). V lost 1 base to trimming and J lost 8 bases, with 11 bases between them. The CDR3 coding sequence is TGTGCCAGTAGTATAGGTGGCAGAGAAGGCTACACCTTC. The encoded protein is CASSIGGREGYTF.

The chain couples TRBV12-3 or TRBV12-4 to TRBJ2-7; 7 nucleotides align to TRBD1. The CDR3 covers 13 residues. Trimming took 6 bases from V and 2 from J; bases not matched to a gene: 4. The CDR3 sequence is CASRMGQTYEQYF. CDR3 DNA: TGTGCCAGCAGGATGGGACAGACCTACGAGCAGTACTTC.